This T cell receptor (beta chain) was obtained from a study of cytomegalovirus exposure and HLA in healthy donors. CDR1 and CDR2 (germline): MRHNA, SNTAGT. The V end was cut by 2 bases, the J end by 5 bases, with 8 bases between. The CDR3 is 13 amino acids. This clone was observed a handful of times. The study ran its PCR with 60 Vbeta and 13 Jbeta primers. Assay: immunoSEQ multiplex PCR; the TCRdb copy retains only in-frame clones and omits some. The data show about 110,000 clones, 81% seen once. The sequence derives from a man aged 30 to 45 in good health and CMV-seronegative. J is TRBJ2-3 and V is TRBV6-4, with D unclear. Sequenced material: PBMCs. In DNA form, the CDR3 reads TGTGCCAGCAGTGACGAGTCCCGAGATACGCAGTATTTT. Encoded protein: CASSDESRDTQYF.